These 3 T cell receptor beta chains originate from one sample sequenced in a study of blood T cell repertoires in COVID-19. Sequenced by immunoSEQ multiplex PCR; TCRdb stores in-frame clones only, minus some. This sample has fewer than 95,000 clones, with about 90% found just once. Input material: peripheral blood. The receptors derive from an elderly woman with acute or convalescent COVID-19.

The gene calls are TRBV6-2 or TRBV6-3 and TRBJ2-7; 8 nucleotides line up with TRBD1. The CDR3 is 15 amino acids. The ends lost 2 bases at V and 3 bases at J; junction bases unmatched: 6. The V gene's germline CDR1 is MNHEY and CDR2 SVGEGT. Here the CDR3 DNA reads TGTGCCAGCAGTTACCCCGGGACAGGAGGCTACGAGCAGTACTTC. Encoded protein: CASSYPGTGGYEQYF.

The V gene is TRBV6-5, the J gene TRBJ1-2; D is ambiguous. V was pared by 6 bases and J by 0 bases, with 14 bases between. This CDR3 is built from 15 residues. Germline values: CDR1 MNHEY, CDR2 SVGAGI. In DNA, the CDR3 is TGTGCCAGCAGATCCTCCGGGCGGGCTAACTATGGCTACACCTTC. It is translated as CASRSSGRANYGYTF.

The gene calls are TRBV18 and TRBJ2-7; the D gene is possibly TRBD1 (6 bases). The germline V and J ends were trimmed by 2 bases and 6 bases, with 20 bases remaining between them. CDR1 is KGHSH and CDR2 is LQKENI in the germline V gene. The CDR3 consists of 16 residues. The CDR3 DNA reads TGTGCCAGCTCACCAAGGGGCAGGGCGGAAGGGGGCGAGCAGTACTTC. Translating gives CASSPRGRAEGGEQYF.